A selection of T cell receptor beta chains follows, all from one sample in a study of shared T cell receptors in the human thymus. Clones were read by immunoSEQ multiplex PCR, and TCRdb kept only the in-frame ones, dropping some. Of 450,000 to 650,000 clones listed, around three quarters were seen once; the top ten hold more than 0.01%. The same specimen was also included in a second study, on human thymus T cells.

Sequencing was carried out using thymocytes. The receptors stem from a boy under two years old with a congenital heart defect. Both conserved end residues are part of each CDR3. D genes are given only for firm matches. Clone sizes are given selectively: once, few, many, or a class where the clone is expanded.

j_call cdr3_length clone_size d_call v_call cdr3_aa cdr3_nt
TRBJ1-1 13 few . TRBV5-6 CASSPPRNTEAFF TGTGCCAGCAGTCCCCCGAGGAACACTGAAGCTTTCTTT
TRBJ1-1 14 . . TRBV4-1 CASSQDNRDTEAFF TGCGCCAGCAGCCAAGATAACAGAGACACTGAAGCTTTCTTT
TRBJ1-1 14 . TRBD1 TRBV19 CASTATTGETEAFF TGTGCCAGTACCGCTACCACAGGGGAGACTGAAGCTTTCTTT
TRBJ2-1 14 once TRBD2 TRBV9 CASSSPGLAGEQFF TGTGCCAGCAGCTCCCCGGGACTAGCGGGTGAGCAGTTCTTC
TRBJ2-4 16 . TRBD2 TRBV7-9 CASSLEDTGGRNIQYF TGTGCCAGCAGCTTAGAAGATACGGGGGGTCGGAACATTCAGTACTTC
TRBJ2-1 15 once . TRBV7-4 CATYSPLVLVGEQFF TGTGCCACCTACTCTCCCCTAGTGTTGGTTGGTGAGCAGTTCTTC
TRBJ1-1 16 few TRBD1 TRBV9 CASSPWTGRGNTEAFF TGTGCCAGCAGCCCGTGGACAGGGCGGGGGAACACTGAAGCTTTCTTT
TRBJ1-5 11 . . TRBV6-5 CATGPGKPQHF TGTGCCACAGGGCCGGGTAAGCCCCAGCATTTT
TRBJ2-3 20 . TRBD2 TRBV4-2 CASSQAIVWIAGASTDTQYF TGTGCCAGCAGCCAAGCCATAGTTTGGATAGCGGGAGCGAGCACAGATACGCAGTATTTT
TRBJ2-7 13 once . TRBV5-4 CASSLVEVHEQYF TGTGCCAGCAGCCTGGTAGAGGTGCACGAGCAGTACTTC
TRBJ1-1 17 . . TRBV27 CASSLRYGRGRNTEAFF TGTGCCAGCAGTTTACGGTATGGCAGGGGCAGGAACACTGAAGCTTTCTTT
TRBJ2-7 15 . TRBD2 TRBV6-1 CASSVGPRERGEQYF TGTGCCAGCAGCGTGGGACCGCGGGAGAGGGGCGAGCAGTACTTC
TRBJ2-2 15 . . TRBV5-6 CASSSAVRGTGELFF TGTGCCAGCAGCTCCGCAGTAAGAGGGACCGGGGAGCTGTTTTTT
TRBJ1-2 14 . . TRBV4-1 CASSSQRADYGYTF TGCGCCAGCAGCTCACAGAGGGCTGACTATGGCTACACCTTC
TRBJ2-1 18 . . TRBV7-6 CASSSLQGSRSSYNEQFF TGTGCCAGCAGCTCCCTACAGGGATCTAGGAGCTCCTACAATGAGCAGTTCTTC
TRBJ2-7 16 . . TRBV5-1 CASSGWTTAYLHEQYF TGCGCCAGCAGCGGCTGGACTACCGCCTATTTGCACGAGCAGTACTTC
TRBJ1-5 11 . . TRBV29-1 CSVGEGKPQHF TGCAGCGTTGGCGAGGGAAAGCCCCAGCATTTT
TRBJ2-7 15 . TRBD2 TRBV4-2 CASSRKRERGWEQYF TGTGCCAGCAGCCGCAAGCGGGAGAGGGGGTGGGAGCAGTACTTC
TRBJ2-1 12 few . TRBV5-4 CASSATYNEQFF TGTGCCAGCAGCGCTACCTACAATGAGCAGTTCTTC
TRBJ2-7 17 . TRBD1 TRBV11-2 CASSLDYRTGGHNEQYF TGTGCCAGCAGCTTAGATTACCGGACAGGGGGTCACAACGAGCAGTACTTC